This TCR beta chain was sequenced in a study of T cells in Graves' hyperthyroidism and ophthalmopathy (dated by TCRdb to the late 2010s). About the full investigation: Peripheral blood was collected at initial diagnosis, before any treatment. An independent validation cohort of under 20 hyperthyroidism patients and approximately 17 patients who later progressed to ophthalmopathy tested prospective prediction of ophthalmopathy. The paper reports TCR Vbeta CDR3 sequencing of approximately 140 peripheral blood samples: fewer than 50 ophthalmopathy, over 70 hyperthyroidism and roughly 17 progressor patients. To identify TCR V-J signatures that set the groups apart, the researchers used a discovery cohort of 100 patients, made up of about 44 with Graves' ophthalmopathy and some 55 with stable Graves' hyperthyroidism. After sampling, hyperthyroidism patients received methimazole starting at 30 mg daily, and ophthalmopathy patients received high-dose intravenous methylprednisolone. In more than 5 Graves' hyperthyroidism patients, the study also compared T-cell repertoires from thyroid tissue with T-cell repertoires from blood. The 90 to 100 discovery patients were randomly divided into training and test sets at a 7:3 ratio. Overall study results and their limits: In cross-validation, a model built on a 13 V-J signature told ophthalmopathy apart from stable hyperthyroidism with 85% to 90% sensitivity and around 83% specificity, and in testing the same model reached 80%/75%. In validation, progression to ophthalmopathy was predicted by the model with approximately 67% sensitivity and under 85% specificity, a median of about 6.4 months before onset. Most expanded thyroid clonotypes (frequency above 0.001) were also detected in blood, suggesting blood repertoires may reflect thyroid immune responses. Sample size was not statistically predetermined, and investigators were not blinded to group allocation.

Amplification of TCR beta CDR3 regions was carried out from RNA transcripts. For the first round of RT-PCR on the TCR CDR3, the HTBI primer set was used together with the Qiagen OneStep RT-PCR kit. A second multiplex PCR round built the libraries, followed by size selection and purification. Sequencing of the libraries was done on an Illumina HiSeq2000 using paired-end 100 bp reads. The study's own analysis went as follows. SOAPnuke was used to process the raw data, removing reads that contained adapters or uncalled bases, had a mean Phred below 15, or lacked an exact match to the constant primer or identifier. High-quality paired reads were merged with COPE v1.2.5, and unique nucleotide sequences were defined as clonotypes. MiTCR v1.1 was used to align the clonotypes against IMGT TRBV, TRBD and TRBJ reference segments. Analysis was restricted to V-J combinations with a frequency above 0.0001, which covered 99.2% of repertoires. The TCS score was defined as F50 (clonal expansion) divided by E x V (chaos), with BLOSUM62-based TCRdist calculated between CDR3 peptides within each V-J. Welch's t-statistics and random forest reduced 500 to 550 V-J features to about 13, which were used in a naive Bayes classifier (R e1071). TCRdb reanalyzed the raw reads on its own, using fastp at Q25 for trimming and MiXCR for clone calling, and kept in-frame beta chains. Every CDR3 protein is listed once, alongside the most common genes and DNA of its rows. What appears here as the V and J calls and clone size reflects TCRdb's work, not the paper's. Here the sample has 340,000 or so distinct CDR3 sequences; roughly 20% occur a single time. The ten largest clonotypes hold around 54% of the sample.

Stable Graves' hyperthyroidism was defined as the absence of progression to ophthalmopathy over 18 months of follow-up. Hyperthyroidism patients were newly diagnosed, had a disease duration of under 2 months, and were aged 18 to 65 years. The study excluded patients with uncontrolled infections, other autoimmune diseases, pregnancy or lactation. Diagnoses were established on the basis of clinical symptoms, serum thyroxine and TRAb, thyroid ultrasound, and orbital computed tomography. Ficoll-Paque density gradient centrifugation was used to isolate PBMCs from about 9.4 ml of fresh peripheral blood. Total RNA was extracted with Trizol reagent, and quality was checked on an Agilent 2100 Bioanalyzer. This clonotype was counted ten times or more. Its antigen is unknown. Base-call qualities are not available, and no considerably larger clone is one nucleotide away. The junction shows trimming of 2 bases on V and 2 bases on J, plus 15 bases between the germline ends. As encoded in the germline V gene (reference sequence), CDR1 is MNHNY while CDR2 is SVGAGI. CDR3 length: 16 amino acids, cysteine to phenylalanine. The read is trimmed to its CDR3 DNA, 48 bases read in frame from base 1.

In this chain, TRBV6-6 is recombined with TRBJ1-1; TRBD1 is possibly the D segment (6 matching bases). This TCR derives from a woman in her forties or fifties with Graves' hyperthyroidism. Sequencing input: blood. For the CDR3, the sequence is CASSYPNRAANTEAFF. The sequenced DNA: TGTGCCAGCAGTTACCCAAACAGGGCTGCAAACACTGAAGCTTTCTTT.